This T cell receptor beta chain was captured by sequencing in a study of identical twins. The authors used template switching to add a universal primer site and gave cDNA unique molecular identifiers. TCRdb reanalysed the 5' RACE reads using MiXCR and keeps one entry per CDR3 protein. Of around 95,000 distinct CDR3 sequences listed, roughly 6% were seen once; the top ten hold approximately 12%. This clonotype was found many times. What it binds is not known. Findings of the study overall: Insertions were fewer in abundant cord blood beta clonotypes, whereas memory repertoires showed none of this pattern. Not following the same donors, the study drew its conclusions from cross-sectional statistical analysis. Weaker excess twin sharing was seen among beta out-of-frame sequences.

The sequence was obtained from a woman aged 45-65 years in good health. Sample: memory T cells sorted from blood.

CDR3 nucleotides: TGTGCCAGCAGCTCACAGGGTTGGTCCGGGGAGCTGTTTTTT. It is translated as CASSSQGWSGELFF. This chain links TRBV11-1 with TRBJ2-2; a possible D gene is TRBD1 (6 bases). Germline CDR1 reads SGHAT; CDR2 reads FQDESV (reference sequence). Between the trimmed V and J ends, which lost 4 bases and 6 bases, there was a span of 12 bases. The CDR3 covers 14 residues.